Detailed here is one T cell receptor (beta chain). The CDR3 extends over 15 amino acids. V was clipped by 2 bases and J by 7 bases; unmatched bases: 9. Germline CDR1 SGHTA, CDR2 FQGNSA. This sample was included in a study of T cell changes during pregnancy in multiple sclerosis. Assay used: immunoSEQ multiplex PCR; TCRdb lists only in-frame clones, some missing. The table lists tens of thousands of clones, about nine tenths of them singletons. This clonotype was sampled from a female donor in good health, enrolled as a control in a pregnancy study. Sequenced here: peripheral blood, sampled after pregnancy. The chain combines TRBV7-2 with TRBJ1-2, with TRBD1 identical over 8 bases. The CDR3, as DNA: TGTGCCAGCAGCTTAAATGCAGGGGGCCTTCTTGGCTACACCTTC. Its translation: CASSLNAGGLLGYTF.